These T cell receptor beta chains were read from a single sample in a study of blood T cells in healthy people across ages. From the 5' RACE reads, TCRdb called clonotypes with MiXCR, one entry per CDR3 protein. The sample has under 1,100,000 distinct CDR3 sequences, around 27% seen once. The data were also submitted as part of a second study, on T cells of mothers and their children.

The sequencing input was blood. The receptor source for this set is a girl aged 2 to 9 in good health. Each CDR3 is given with its conserved first and last residue. The order of the fields is CDR3 protein, CDR3 DNA, J gene, clone size, CDR3 length, D gene, V gene. D genes are given only for firm matches. Not all rows give a size; the values are once, few, many and, for expanded clones, a class.

cdr3_aa: CASSPNRDTQYF
cdr3_nt: TGTGCCAGCAGCCCGAACAGGGATACGCAGTATTTT
j_call: TRBJ2-3
clone_size: many
cdr3_length: 12
d_call: -
v_call: TRBV4-2

cdr3_aa: CASSGRDSQNIQYF
cdr3_nt: TGTGCCAGCAGCGGACGGGACAGCCAAAACATTCAGTACTTC
j_call: TRBJ2-4
clone_size: -
cdr3_length: 14
d_call: TRBD1
v_call: TRBV9

cdr3_aa: CASSDRIRLRAAYTEAFF
cdr3_nt: TGCGCCAGCAGTGATAGGATTCGACTCCGGGCCGCCTACACTGAAGCTTTCTTT
j_call: TRBJ1-1
clone_size: -
cdr3_length: 18
d_call: -
v_call: TRBV10-1

cdr3_aa: CASSLLAGGQEFF
cdr3_nt: TGTGCCAGCAGCCTCCTAGCGGGAGGGCAGGAGTTCTTC
j_call: TRBJ2-1
clone_size: -
cdr3_length: 13
d_call: TRBD2
v_call: TRBV14

cdr3_aa: CASSQDGSYNEQSF
cdr3_nt: TGTGCCAGCAGCCAAGATGGCTCCTACAATGAGCAGTCCTTC
j_call: TRBJ2-1
clone_size: few
cdr3_length: 14
d_call: -
v_call: TRBV3-1

cdr3_aa: CASWVGGINQPQHF
cdr3_nt: TGTGCCAGCTGGGTCGGAGGAATCAATCAGCCCCAGCATTTT
j_call: TRBJ1-5
clone_size: few
cdr3_length: 14
d_call: -
v_call: TRBV28

cdr3_aa: CASRDREFSYEQYF
cdr3_nt: TGTGCCAGCCGTGACCGGGAATTCTCCTACGAGCAGTACTTC
j_call: TRBJ2-7
clone_size: few
cdr3_length: 14
d_call: -
v_call: TRBV12-3/TRBV12-4

cdr3_aa: CASSYHITEAFF
cdr3_nt: TGTGCCAGCAGCTACCATATCACTGAAGCTTTCTTT
j_call: TRBJ1-1
clone_size: -
cdr3_length: 12
d_call: -
v_call: TRBV11-3

cdr3_aa: CATSHRQGYDEQYF
cdr3_nt: TGTGCCACCAGCCACCGACAGGGCTACGACGAGCAGTACTTC
j_call: TRBJ2-7
clone_size: -
cdr3_length: 14
d_call: TRBD1
v_call: TRBV15

cdr3_aa: CATSDNRDFAYEQYF
cdr3_nt: TGTGCCACCAGTGACAACAGGGATTTTGCCTACGAGCAGTACTTC
j_call: TRBJ2-7
clone_size: -
cdr3_length: 15
d_call: -
v_call: TRBV24-1

cdr3_aa: CATSTGSQETQYF
cdr3_nt: TGTGCCACCAGTACAGGGTCGCAAGAGACCCAGTACTTC
j_call: TRBJ2-5
clone_size: few
cdr3_length: 13
d_call: -
v_call: TRBV15

cdr3_aa: CASSWQEGEKLFF
cdr3_nt: TGTGCCAGCAGTTGGCAGGAGGGTGAAAAACTGTTTTTT
j_call: TRBJ1-4
clone_size: -
cdr3_length: 13
d_call: -
v_call: TRBV6-6

cdr3_aa: CASPRWGGVGTGELLF
cdr3_nt: TGTGCCAGCCCGCGATGGGGGGGGGTTGGCACCGGGGAGCTGCTTTTT
j_call: TRBJ2-2
clone_size: -
cdr3_length: 16
d_call: TRBD2
v_call: TRBV12-3/TRBV12-4

cdr3_aa: CSARDYKNIQYF
cdr3_nt: TGCAGTGCCCGGGACTACAAAAACATTCAGTACTTC
j_call: TRBJ2-4
clone_size: -
cdr3_length: 12
d_call: TRBD2
v_call: TRBV20-1

cdr3_aa: CASSDRREDWPSYNEQFF
cdr3_nt: TGTGCCAGCAGCGATCGGAGAGAGGACTGGCCCTCCTACAATGAGCAGTTCTTC
j_call: TRBJ2-1
clone_size: -
cdr3_length: 18
d_call: -
v_call: TRBV7-9

cdr3_aa: CSVTRAGVGYNEQFF
cdr3_nt: TGCAGCGTTACTCGAGCGGGAGTTGGGTACAATGAGCAGTTCTTC
j_call: TRBJ2-1
clone_size: few
cdr3_length: 15
d_call: TRBD2
v_call: TRBV29-1

cdr3_aa: CATSDGGTNNEQFF
cdr3_nt: TGTGCCACCAGTGATGGTGGGACGAACAATGAGCAGTTCTTC
j_call: TRBJ2-1
clone_size: -
cdr3_length: 14
d_call: -
v_call: TRBV24-1

cdr3_aa: CASSVDGTTEETQYF
cdr3_nt: TGTGCCAGCAGCGTAGATGGGACGACGGAAGAGACCCAGTACTTC
j_call: TRBJ2-5
clone_size: -
cdr3_length: 15
d_call: -
v_call: TRBV9

cdr3_aa: CASSLQGWTETQYF
cdr3_nt: TGTGCCAGCAGCTTACAGGGGTGGACAGAGACCCAGTACTTC
j_call: TRBJ2-5
clone_size: few
cdr3_length: 14
d_call: -
v_call: TRBV7-2

cdr3_aa: CASSLDRKSDEQFF
cdr3_nt: TGTGCCAGCAGCTTAGATAGGAAAAGCGATGAGCAGTTCTTC
j_call: TRBJ2-1
clone_size: once
cdr3_length: 14
d_call: -
v_call: TRBV11-1

cdr3_aa: CASSVNAEEQFF
cdr3_nt: TGTGCCAGCAGCGTGAATGCCGAGGAGCAGTTCTTC
j_call: TRBJ2-1
clone_size: -
cdr3_length: 12
d_call: -
v_call: TRBV9

cdr3_aa: CASSVSWGGTQYF
cdr3_nt: TGTGCCAGCAGCGTAAGTTGGGGGGGTACGCAGTATTTT
j_call: TRBJ2-3
clone_size: -
cdr3_length: 13
d_call: TRBD2
v_call: TRBV9

cdr3_aa: CASSSGPGGNYNEQFF
cdr3_nt: TGTGCCAGCAGCTCGGGACCGGGAGGGAACTACAATGAGCAGTTCTTC
j_call: TRBJ2-1
clone_size: few
cdr3_length: 16
d_call: TRBD2
v_call: TRBV7-3

cdr3_aa: CSAKEGGRGRVMNTEAFF
cdr3_nt: TGCAGTGCTAAAGAGGGGGGGAGGGGGCGAGTGATGAACACTGAAGCTTTCTTT
j_call: TRBJ1-1
clone_size: -
cdr3_length: 18
d_call: TRBD1
v_call: TRBV20-1

cdr3_aa: CASSYLPTTVVSYNEQFF
cdr3_nt: TGTGCCAGCAGTTACCTACCTACGACAGTTGTCTCCTACAATGAGCAGTTCTTC
j_call: TRBJ2-1
clone_size: -
cdr3_length: 18
d_call: -
v_call: TRBV6-2/TRBV6-3

cdr3_aa: CASSYSKAAEAFF
cdr3_nt: TGTGCCAGCAGTTACTCGAAGGCAGCTGAAGCTTTCTTT
j_call: TRBJ1-1
clone_size: few
cdr3_length: 13
d_call: -
v_call: TRBV6-5

cdr3_aa: CASSLGGQGGYTF
cdr3_nt: TGTGCCAGCAGTTTGGGGGGACAGGGTGGCTACACCTTC
j_call: TRBJ1-2
clone_size: few
cdr3_length: 13
d_call: TRBD1
v_call: TRBV28

cdr3_aa: CSARVGGGGEQFF
cdr3_nt: TGCAGTGCTAGAGTAGGCGGTGGTGGTGAGCAGTTCTTC
j_call: TRBJ2-1
clone_size: few
cdr3_length: 13
d_call: -
v_call: TRBV20-1

cdr3_aa: CASSFGQIYGYTF
cdr3_nt: TGTGCCAGCAGCTTTGGGCAGATCTATGGCTACACCTTC
j_call: TRBJ1-2
clone_size: -
cdr3_length: 13
d_call: -
v_call: TRBV7-2

cdr3_aa: CSARAPRKSYEQYF
cdr3_nt: TGCAGTGCTAGGGCACCGAGGAAGTCCTACGAGCAGTACTTC
j_call: TRBJ2-7
clone_size: -
cdr3_length: 14
d_call: -
v_call: TRBV20-1

cdr3_aa: CASSVGAGAVETQYF
cdr3_nt: TGTGCCAGCAGCGTGGGAGCGGGGGCTGTTGAGACCCAGTACTTC
j_call: TRBJ2-5
clone_size: -
cdr3_length: 15
d_call: TRBD2
v_call: TRBV9

cdr3_aa: CASSGLKNIQYF
cdr3_nt: TGTGCCAGTAGTGGGCTTAAAAACATTCAGTACTTC
j_call: TRBJ2-4
clone_size: few
cdr3_length: 12
d_call: -
v_call: TRBV19

cdr3_aa: CASTPGGPPLHF
cdr3_nt: TGTGCCAGCACCCCCGGGGGTCCACCCCTCCACTTT
j_call: TRBJ1-6
clone_size: -
cdr3_length: 12
d_call: -
v_call: TRBV7-8

cdr3_aa: CATSLGLATDTQYF
cdr3_nt: TGTGCCACCAGTCTCGGACTAGCTACAGATACGCAGTATTTT
j_call: TRBJ2-3
clone_size: few
cdr3_length: 14
d_call: TRBD2
v_call: TRBV24-1

cdr3_aa: CASSPSFGTDRTGALETQYF
cdr3_nt: TGTGCCAGCAGCCCGAGTTTCGGGACAGACAGGACAGGGGCACTGGAGACCCAGTACTTC
j_call: TRBJ2-5
clone_size: few
cdr3_length: 20
d_call: TRBD1
v_call: TRBV14

cdr3_aa: CASSLLADGYTF
cdr3_nt: TGTGCCAGCAGCTTATTAGCGGATGGCTACACCTTC
j_call: TRBJ1-2
clone_size: few
cdr3_length: 12
d_call: -
v_call: TRBV7-9

cdr3_aa: CSGAQAKSYEQYF
cdr3_nt: TGCAGCGGGGCACAGGCGAAGTCCTACGAGCAGTACTTC
j_call: TRBJ2-7
clone_size: -
cdr3_length: 13
d_call: -
v_call: TRBV20-1

cdr3_aa: CASSIPGLAGLKETQYF
cdr3_nt: TGTGCCAGCAGTATACCGGGACTAGCGGGGTTAAAAGAGACCCAGTACTTC
j_call: TRBJ2-5
clone_size: -
cdr3_length: 17
d_call: TRBD2
v_call: TRBV7-9

cdr3_aa: CATSRLTGKGNEQFF
cdr3_nt: TGTGCCACCAGCAGACTAACGGGAAAAGGGAATGAGCAGTTCTTC
j_call: TRBJ2-1
clone_size: -
cdr3_length: 15
d_call: -
v_call: TRBV15

cdr3_aa: CASSSSALSYEQYF
cdr3_nt: TGTGCCAGCAGTAGCTCTGCCCTCTCCTACGAGCAGTACTTC
j_call: TRBJ2-7
clone_size: once
cdr3_length: 14
d_call: -
v_call: TRBV12-3/TRBV12-4

cdr3_aa: CASSLALDRGYGYTF
cdr3_nt: TGTGCCAGCAGTTTAGCCCTCGACAGGGGATATGGCTACACCTTC
j_call: TRBJ1-2
clone_size: once
cdr3_length: 15
d_call: TRBD1
v_call: TRBV12-3/TRBV12-4

cdr3_aa: CASSWSRVDEQYF
cdr3_nt: TGTGCCAGCAGTTGGTCAAGGGTTGACGAGCAGTACTTC
j_call: TRBJ2-7
clone_size: -
cdr3_length: 13
d_call: -
v_call: TRBV27

cdr3_aa: CASSQMTGSDQPQHF
cdr3_nt: TGCGCCAGCAGCCAGATGACAGGGTCTGATCAGCCCCAGCATTTT
j_call: TRBJ1-5
clone_size: few
cdr3_length: 15
d_call: TRBD1
v_call: TRBV4-3

cdr3_aa: CACNHLAGGLYNEQFF
cdr3_nt: TGTGCCTGCAACCACCTAGCGGGGGGTCTCTACAATGAGCAGTTCTTC
j_call: TRBJ2-1
clone_size: -
cdr3_length: 16
d_call: TRBD2
v_call: TRBV14

cdr3_aa: CASLQGMNTEAFF
cdr3_nt: TGTGCCAGCCTACAGGGCATGAACACTGAAGCTTTCTTT
j_call: TRBJ1-1
clone_size: -
cdr3_length: 13
d_call: -
v_call: TRBV18

cdr3_aa: CASSLPFRRGEKLFF
cdr3_nt: TGTGCCAGCAGTTTACCGTTCCGGAGGGGAGAAAAACTGTTTTTT
j_call: TRBJ1-4
clone_size: few
cdr3_length: 15
d_call: -
v_call: TRBV28

cdr3_aa: CASSWAGHGTDTQYF
cdr3_nt: TGTGCCAGCAGCTGGGCGGGACACGGCACAGATACGCAGTATTTT
j_call: TRBJ2-3
clone_size: -
cdr3_length: 15
d_call: -
v_call: TRBV5-5

cdr3_aa: CASSGPNTGELFF
cdr3_nt: TGTGCCAGCAGTGGCCCTAACACCGGGGAGCTGTTTTTT
j_call: TRBJ2-2
clone_size: few
cdr3_length: 13
d_call: -
v_call: TRBV6-6

cdr3_aa: CSGDRGRGNTEAFF
cdr3_nt: TGCAGCGGGGACAGGGGAAGGGGGAACACTGAAGCTTTCTTT
j_call: TRBJ1-1
clone_size: few
cdr3_length: 14
d_call: TRBD1
v_call: TRBV29-1